A single sample gave rise to the 30 T cell receptor beta chains below, sequenced in a study of blood T cells in healthy people across ages. A J-beta primer mix and a sample-barcoded 5' primer were used in a second PCR of roughly 7 to 12 cycles. MiXCR, applied by TCRdb to the 5' RACE reads, yields one record per CDR3 protein. The table has some 1.5 million distinct CDR3 sequences, under 30% seen once. Material for sequencing was blood. The receptors stem from a woman in her twenties or thirties in good health.

This clonotype was seen repeatedly, ten times or more. The CDR3 DNA reads as TGCAGCGTTGACGGGACCCAAGAGACCCAGTACTTC. Amino acids: CSVDGTQETQYF. The chain couples TRBV29-1 to TRBJ2-5, with D perhaps TRBD1 or TRBD2 (5 bases each). The V and J ends lost 3 bases and 1 base respectively, with 6 bases between them. The CDR3 spans 12 residues. CDR1 SQVTM and CDR2 ANQGSEA come from the germline V gene. Variable domain in full (rest from reference TRBV29-1 and TRBJ2-5): SAVISQKPSRDICQRGTSLTIQCQVDSQVTMMFWYRQQPGQSLTLIATANQGSEATYESGFVIDKFPISRPNLTFSTLTVSNMSPEDSSIYLCSVDGTQETQYFGPGTRLLVL.

DNA for the CDR3: TGCGCCAGCAGCCAAGATCGGGAGGCCCCGGAGACCCAGTACTTC. Translation gives CASSQDREAPETQYF. This chain joins TRBV4-3 and TRBJ2-7, with 7 nucleotides matching TRBD2. The last part of the DNA fits TRBJ2-5 better; the J call may be wrong. The CDR3 extends over 15 amino acids. The V gene's germline CDR1 is LGHNA and CDR2 YSLEER.

J is TRBJ1-2 and V is TRBV12-3 or TRBV12-4; tentative D call: TRBD1 (6 bases). This CDR3 has 15 residues. V was shortened by 4 bases and J by 7 bases, with 19 bases between the two germline ends. CDR3 region: CASSSWDKGGLGYTF. The CDR3 DNA reads as TGTGCCAGCAGTTCCTGGGACAAGGGGGGCCTTGGCTACACCTTC.

This clonotype has at least ten counts. The chain recombines TRBV29-1 with TRBJ2-7; tentative D call: TRBD2 (5 bases). V was pared by 4 bases and J by 2 bases, with 12 bases between. The CDR3 has 13 amino acids. Germline lookup yields CDR1 SQVTM and CDR2 ANQGSEA. The CDR3 sequence is CSVVVRAAYEQYF. The CDR3 nucleotides read TGCAGCGTTGTGGTGAGGGCAGCCTACGAGCAGTACTTC.

The chain combines TRBV12-3 or TRBV12-4 with TRBJ2-1; 7 bases align to TRBD2. Trimming cost V 6 bases and J 7 bases; bases outside gene matches: 6. The CDR3 runs to 13 residues. This CDR3 is CASRQASGNEQFF. Written as DNA, the CDR3 is TGTGCCAGCAGACAGGCTAGCGGTAATGAGCAGTTCTTC.

This clonotype was recorded at least ten times. The V call is TRBV29-1, the J call TRBJ2-7; D perhaps matches TRBD1 (6 bases). V was clipped by 5 bases and J by 2 bases, with 10 bases between them. Germline CDR1 reads SQVTM; CDR2 reads ANQGSEA. This CDR3 is built from 12 residues. The CDR3 loop is CSVHAGAYEQYF. CDR3 nucleotides: TGCAGCGTTCATGCAGGGGCCTACGAGCAGTACTTC.

The V and J genes are TRBV18 and TRBJ1-4; D may be TRBD1 (5 bases). With 1 base removed from V and 0 bases from J, the gap between germline ends came to 15 bases. There are 18 residues in the CDR3. Germline V gene data show CDR1 as KGHSH and CDR2 as LQKENI. The CDR3 DNA reads TGTGCCAGCTCACCACGTCAGGGCCCGGCCGCAACTAATGAAAAACTGTTTTTT. Translation gives CASSPRQGPAATNEKLFF.

This chain uses TRBV12-3 or TRBV12-4 with TRBJ2-1; 15 nucleotides match TRBD2. V was pared by 5 bases and J by 6 bases, with 5 bases of the junction left unmatched. The CDR3 is 16 amino acids. The CDR3 DNA is TGTGCCAGCAGTCCCGAGGGACTAGCGGGAGGCAATGAGCAGTTCTTC. This sequence encodes CASSPEGLAGGNEQFF.

This chain uses TRBV12-3 or TRBV12-4 with TRBJ2-1; D is ambiguous. This CDR3 has 13 amino acids. The V end lost 8 bases, the J end lost 3 bases, and 11 bases lay between the germline ends. The CDR3 DNA sequence: TGTGCCAGCCGGGCGGAACTCTACAATGAGCAGTTCTTC. Its translation is CASRAELYNEQFF.

The rearrangement links TRBV29-1 to TRBJ2-7; TRBD2 is a possible D gene (6 bases). V was shortened by 0 bases and J by 7 bases, with 16 bases between the two germline ends. The CDR3 covers 14 residues. CDR1 SQVTM and CDR2 ANQGSEA come from the germline V gene. CDR3 DNA: TGCAGCGTTGAAGAGCGGGGTTTGGGGAATGAGCAGTACTTC. Residues: CSVEERGLGNEQYF.

CDR3 in amino acids: CATSGGLNTGELFF. For the CDR3, the DNA is TGTGCCACCAGCGGCGGACTGAACACCGGGGAGCTGTTTTTT. This chain links TRBV15 with TRBJ2-2, with D possibly being TRBD2 (5 bases). The CDR3 covers 14 residues. Germline V gene lookup returns CDR1 LNHNV and CDR2 YYDKDF (reference sequence). V lost 5 bases and J 1 base, leaving 8 bases between the germline ends.

CDR3 in amino acids: CASNTDGIGETQYF. For the CDR3, the DNA is TGTGCCAGCAATACGGACGGAATAGGCGAGACCCAGTACTTC. The V call is TRBV12-3 or TRBV12-4, the J call TRBJ2-5; D unresolved. There are 14 residues in the CDR3. The ends were cut back, 7 bases at V and 5 bases at J, with 17 bases in the middle.

The chain carries TRBV5-1 and TRBJ1-1; D perhaps matches TRBD1 (6 bases). Per germline, CDR1 SGHRS and CDR2 YFSETQ. The CDR3 runs to 17 residues. Trimming took off 4 bases at V and 1 base at J, with 20 bases between the two ends. CDR3 region: CASSPDPGTLGNTEAFF. The CDR3, as DNA: TGCGCCAGCAGCCCAGATCCCGGGACACTCGGGAACACTGAAGCTTTCTTT.

This chain connects TRBV29-1 to TRBJ1-2; D not certain. Germline assignment: CDR1 SQVTM and CDR2 ANQGSEA. Trimming cost V 7 bases and J 6 bases, with 6 bases left between them. This CDR3 region has 9 residues. The CDR3 bases are TGCAGCGACCACGATGGCTACACCTTC. Its translation: CSDHDGYTF.

Ten or more counts support this clonotype. The chain recombines TRBV7-9 with TRBJ1-2, with D possibly matching TRBD1 (5 bases). The V and J ends lost 8 bases and 5 bases respectively, with 18 bases between them. The CDR3 runs 14 residues. The germline V gene encodes CDR1 SEHNR and CDR2 FQNEAQ (reference sequence). The CDR3 loop is CASSPGAGGYGYTF. Here the CDR3 DNA reads TGTGCCAGCTCACCTGGTGCCGGGGGGTATGGCTACACCTTC.

A word on this clonotype: This may stem from a read error, because a much larger clone lies one nucleotide away. The chain employs TRBV29-1 and TRBJ2-1; D perhaps matches TRBD1 (5 bases). The germline CDR1 and CDR2 sequences are SQVTM and ANQGSEA. Trimming shortened V by 6 bases and J by 6 bases, and 18 bases separated the two germline ends. The CDR3 spans 14 residues. The CDR3 DNA follows: TGCAGCGTAACCGACCGAATTAGGGGCAATGAGCAGTTCTTC. Translated, it gives CSVTDRIRGNEQFF.

Ten or more counts support this clonotype. This chain links TRBV2 with TRBJ2-1; perhaps TRBD1 as D (5 bases). Trimming pared 6 bases from V and 8 bases from J, leaving 8 bases between. The CDR3 has 11 amino acids. Germline-derived CDR1 and CDR2 are SNHLY and FYNNEI. The CDR3 sequence is CASRGVDEQFF. As DNA, the CDR3 is TGTGCCAGCAGAGGGGTAGATGAGCAGTTCTTC.

Note on this clonotype: A junction boundary mismatches the germline segment, possibly from a read error. The V and J genes are TRBV5-1 and TRBJ1-5, with D maybe TRBD1 (6 bases). The CDR3 is 13 residues long. In germline, CDR1 is SGHRS, CDR2 YFSETQ. Here the CDR3 reads CAGSLGHNQPQHF. The CDR3, as DNA: TGCGCCGGCAGCTTGGGACATAATCAGCCCCAGCATTTT. Variable domain in full (rest from reference TRBV5-1 and TRBJ1-5): KAGVTQTPRYLIKTRGQQVTLSCSPISGHRSVSWYQQTPGQGLQFLFEYFSETQRNKGNFPGRFSGRQFSNSRSEMNVSTLELGDSALYLCAGSLGHNQPQHFGDGTRLSIL.

In regard to this clonotype: The junction differs from germline at one of its ends, possibly a read error. The chain combines TRBV15 with TRBJ2-3; 8 bases match TRBD2. The germline gives CDR1 LNHNV, CDR2 YYDKDF (reference sequence). The CDR3 loop spans 15 amino acids. The DNA for the CDR3 is TGTGCCGCCAGCAGAGGAGGAGCGGGGGCAGATACGCAGTATTTT. Its translation is CAASRGGAGADTQYF.

This clonotype was counted many times. The genes are TRBV12-3 or TRBV12-4 and TRBJ2-7; 7 nucleotides match TRBD1. The CDR3 has 14 residues. The V and J ends lost 5 bases and 3 bases, in that order; junction bases with no gene match: 7. DNA for the CDR3: TGTGCCAGCAGTCGAGCCGGGACAGTCTACGAGCAGTACTTC. Translating it yields CASSRAGTVYEQYF.

The chain joins TRBV5-1 to TRBJ2-1; D unclear. This CDR3 has 13 residues. Between the trimmed V and J ends, which lost 7 bases and 6 bases, there was a span of 14 bases. CDR1 is SGHRS and CDR2 is YFSETQ in the germline V gene. The CDR3 sequence is CASFYTGGNEQFF. CDR3 bases: TGCGCCAGCTTTTATACGGGCGGCAATGAGCAGTTCTTC.

V gene TRBV27 combines with J gene TRBJ2-7; D might be TRBD1 (6 bases). Germline V gene sequence: CDR1 MNHEY, CDR2 SMNVEV (reference sequence). The CDR3 loop spans 13 amino acids. The V end was cut by 6 bases, the J end by 6 bases, with 15 bases between. The CDR3 DNA follows: TGTGCCAGCAGCCGGACAGCGGCAGGCGAGCAGTACTTC. The encoded protein is CASSRTAAGEQYF.

The V and J genes are TRBV20-1 and TRBJ1-5, with D unclear. Trimming removed 3 bases from V and 3 bases from J, with 9 bases in between. Germline CDR1 reads DFQATT; CDR2 reads SNEGSKA (reference sequence). The CDR3 spans 13 residues. The DNA of the CDR3 is TGCAGTGCTAGTAAAGCGGTCAATCAGCCCCAGCATTTT. Amino acid sequence: CSASKAVNQPQHF.

The table lists this clonotype with a few counts. The gene calls are TRBV5-1 and TRBJ2-7, with 7 nucleotides matching TRBD2. CDR1 SGHRS and CDR2 YFSETQ come from the germline V gene. J gave up 6 bases and V 7 bases, and 10 bases lay outside the gene matches. The CDR3 covers 13 residues. CDR3 sequence reads: CASSGGGVGEQYF. The CDR3, as DNA: TGCGCCAGCTCCGGGGGAGGGGTCGGCGAGCAGTACTTC.

This clonotype was counted at least ten times. V and J are TRBV20-1 and TRBJ2-7, with TRBD2 identical over 8 bases. Per germline, CDR1 DFQATT and CDR2 SNEGSKA (reference sequence). V shed 0 bases and J 0 bases; nucleotides not matched to a gene: 4. The CDR3 sequence is 15 residues long. The CDR3 region has the DNA TGCAGTGCTAGAGATGGCGGGGGGAGCTCCTACGAGCAGTACTTC. This codes for CSARDGGGSSYEQYF.

This clonotype showed up many times. The chain combines TRBV6-5 with TRBJ2-7, with 7 positions matching TRBD1. V lost 7 bases and J lost 4; bases outside the gene matches: 13. Germline V gene data show CDR1 as MNHEY and CDR2 as SVGAGI. The length of the CDR3 is 15 residues. CDR3 bases: TGTGCCAGCAAATACGGAATAGGGGGCGGGTACGAGCAGTACTTC. It codes for CASKYGIGGGYEQYF.

The sample holds a few counts of this clonotype. The chain carries TRBV6-2 or TRBV6-3 and TRBJ2-1; 8 bases align to TRBD2. V gave up 6 bases and J gave up 6 bases; unmatched junction bases: 4. This CDR3 contains 13 residues. Per germline, CDR1 MNHEY and CDR2 SVGEGT. The CDR3 loop is CASRGGLVNEQFF. DNA for the CDR3: TGTGCCAGCAGAGGGGGACTAGTCAATGAGCAGTTCTTC.

The rearrangement uses TRBV12-3 or TRBV12-4 and TRBJ2-1; 7 positions match TRBD1. The CDR3 spans 14 residues. The junction had 6 bases not matched to a gene; V was cut back by 2 bases and J by 8 bases. In DNA, the CDR3 is TGTGCCAGCAGTTTAAACAGGGGTCCGGATGAGCAGTTCTTC. The encoded protein is CASSLNRGPDEQFF.

The J gene is TRBJ2-1, the V gene TRBV7-3; 8 bases are a match to TRBD2. The CDR3 has 15 amino acids. Trimming at V came to 4 bases and at J to 7 bases, leaving 9 bases not matched to a gene. CDR1 and CDR2 from the germline V gene are SGHTA and FQGTGA. The CDR3 reads CASSSRGGPGNEQFF. The CDR3 bases are TGTGCCAGCAGCTCACGCGGGGGGCCGGGGAATGAGCAGTTCTTC.

The chain carries TRBV7-2 and TRBJ2-1; 11 nucleotides line up with TRBD1. The germline V gene encodes CDR1 SGHTA and CDR2 FQGNSA. CDR3 length: 14 residues. The V segment lost 5 bases and the J segment 10 bases; nucleotides outside the gene matches: 7. CDR3 coding DNA: TGTGCCAGCAGCAAAGGACAGGGGGCGAACGAGCAGTTCTTC. As protein: CASSKGQGANEQFF.